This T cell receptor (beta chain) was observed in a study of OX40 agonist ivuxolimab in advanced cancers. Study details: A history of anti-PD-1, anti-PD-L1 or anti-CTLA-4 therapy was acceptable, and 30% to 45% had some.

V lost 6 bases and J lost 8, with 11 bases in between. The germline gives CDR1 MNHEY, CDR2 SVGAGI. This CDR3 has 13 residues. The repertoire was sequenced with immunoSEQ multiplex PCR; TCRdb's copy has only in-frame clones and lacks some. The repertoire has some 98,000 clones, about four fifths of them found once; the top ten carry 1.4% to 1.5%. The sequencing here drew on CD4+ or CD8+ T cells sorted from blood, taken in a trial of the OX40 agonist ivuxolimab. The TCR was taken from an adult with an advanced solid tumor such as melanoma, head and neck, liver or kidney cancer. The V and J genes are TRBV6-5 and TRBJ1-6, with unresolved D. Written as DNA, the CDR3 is TGTGCCAGCAGGAAGGGCAAGGATTCACCCCTCCACTTT. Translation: CASRKGKDSPLHF.